These 9 T cell receptor beta chains came from one sample sequenced in a study of blood T cell repertoires in COVID-19. Some clones are missing from TCRdb's copy, which holds only in-frame ones; the method was immunoSEQ multiplex PCR. The sample has hundreds of thousands of clones; 85% to 90% are singletons. Sequenced input: peripheral blood. The receptor source for this set is a human donor in a cohort sampled during active COVID-19.

The V call is TRBV25-1, the J call TRBJ1-1; D unclear. Germline loops: CDR1 MGHDK, CDR2 SYGVNS. This CDR3 is built from 11 residues. V lost 7 bases and J lost 1, with 4 bases in between. CDR3 in amino acids: CASTGNTEAFF. The CDR3 bases are TGTGCCAGCACAGGGAACACTGAAGCTTTCTTT.

The chain recombines TRBV5-1 with TRBJ2-7; 10 positions agree with TRBD2. Germline CDR1 and CDR2: SGHRS and YFSETQ. V lost 4 bases to trimming and J lost 3 bases; unmatched junction nucleotides: 4. The length of the CDR3 is 14 residues. CDR3 amino acids: CASSQLAGNYEQYF. For the CDR3, the DNA is TGCGCCAGCAGCCAACTAGCGGGGAACTACGAGCAGTACTTC.

This rearrangement joins TRBV28 to TRBJ2-7, with a tentative D call TRBD1 (5 bases). The CDR3 extends over 12 amino acids. Trimming left V 6 bases short and J 1 base short, with 7 bases between. The V gene's germline CDR1 is MDHEN and CDR2 SYDVKM. The CDR3 DNA sequence: TGTGCCAGCAGCCAGGGATCCTACGAGCAGTACTTC. Translation gives CASSQGSYEQYF.

The chain has TRBV28 and TRBJ1-2; weak D call: TRBD1 (6 bases). Trimming took off 6 bases at V and 2 bases at J, with 13 bases between the two ends. The germline gives CDR1 MDHEN, CDR2 SYDVKM. CDR3 length: 14 amino acids. The CDR3 sequence is CASRRGGANYGYTF. The CDR3 nucleotides are TGTGCCAGCAGAAGGGGGGGGGCGAACTATGGCTACACCTTC.

The J gene is TRBJ2-3, the V gene TRBV6-2 or TRBV6-3; 8 bases map to TRBD2. The J segment lost 2 bases and the V segment lost 2 bases, leaving 15 bases of the junction unmatched. This CDR3 has 19 residues. In germline, CDR1 is MNHEY, CDR2 SVGEGT. The CDR3 loop is CASSYRIGFSSGLTDTQYF. The DNA for the CDR3 is TGTGCCAGCAGTTACCGTATCGGATTTTCTAGCGGGCTCACAGATACGCAGTATTTT.

The CDR3 here is CAWGGLAGGLEQFF. The DNA for the CDR3 is TGTGCCTGGGGGGGACTAGCGGGAGGTCTGGAGCAGTTCTTC. The chain joins TRBV30 to TRBJ2-1; TRBD2 matches at 15 bases. The CDR3 has 14 residues. Germline CDR1 is GTSNPN and CDR2 is SVGIG (reference sequence). J was trimmed by 10 bases and V by 5 bases; bases with no gene match: 6.

A few counts support this clone. The chain uses TRBV6-2 or TRBV6-3 and TRBJ1-5; D not certain. The V end lost 10 bases, the J end lost 0 bases, and 19 bases lay between the germline ends. Germline CDR1 and CDR2: MNHEY and SVGEGT. The CDR3 covers 16 residues. CDR3 sequence reads: CATCPNIEYSNQPQHF. The CDR3 DNA reads TGTGCCACCTGCCCCAACATTGAATATAGCAATCAGCCCCAGCATTTT.

This rearrangement joins TRBV2 to TRBJ1-1; 7 nucleotides match TRBD1. V was clipped by 6 bases and J by 8 bases; unmatched bases: 6. The CDR3 is made up of 12 amino acids. CDR1 SNHLY and CDR2 FYNNEI come from the germline V gene. The CDR3 spells CASRASGGEAFF. CDR3 nucleotide sequence: TGTGCCAGCAGGGCCTCAGGGGGAGAAGCTTTCTTT.

This sequence joins TRBV7-2 and TRBJ1-1; D gene uncertain. Between the trimmed V and J ends, which lost 5 bases and 6 bases, there was a span of 10 bases. The CDR3 covers 12 residues. In germline, CDR1 is SGHTA, CDR2 FQGNSA. Here the CDR3 reads CASSPAQSEAFF. Written as DNA, the CDR3 is TGTGCCAGCAGCCCCGCCCAGTCTGAAGCTTTCTTT.